A selection of T cell receptor beta chains follows, all from one sample in a study of cytomegalovirus exposure and HLA in healthy donors. The assay was immunoSEQ multiplex PCR, and TCRdb's table has in-frame clones only and misses some. Seen here are about 160,000 clones, 82% observed once, and the top ten hold approximately 1.5%. Input material: PBMCs. These receptors all come from a girl aged 10-17 years in good health and CMV-seropositive. The CDR3 runs from the conserved cysteine through the conserved F or W. Fields, in order: V gene, J gene, clone size, D gene, CDR3 DNA, CDR3 protein. D genes are given only for firm matches. Rows give clone size only sometimes, using once, few, many, or a class for an expanded clone.

TRBV11-2	TRBJ2-3	few	.	TGTGCCAGCAGCTCCTTGGCTGTGACAGATACGCAGTATTTT	CASSSLAVTDTQYF
TRBV9	TRBJ2-7	few	TRBD2	TGTGCCAGCAGCGTAGGAGGTGGCGGGAGTTTCTACGAGCAGTACTTC	CASSVGGGGSFYEQYF
TRBV11-2	TRBJ1-4	once	TRBD1	TGTGCCAGCAGCCGGACAGGGTGGGGGGATGAAAAACTGTTTTTT	CASSRTGWGDEKLFF
TRBV28	TRBJ1-2	.	.	TGTGCCAGCAGTTCCACGGGAGGCTACACCTTC	CASSSTGGYTF
TRBV7-2	TRBJ2-7	.	TRBD2	TGTGCCAGCAGCCGTACGCGGGGGGTTTCCGAGCAGTACTTC	CASSRTRGVSEQYF
TRBV27	TRBJ2-5	.	TRBD2	TGTGCCAGCAGCCCGACTAGCGGGGTGATAGAGACCCAGTACTTC	CASSPTSGVIETQYF
TRBV6-5	TRBJ2-7	once	.	TGTGCCAGCAGTCAATCACGGGGTTCCTACGAGCAGTACTTC	CASSQSRGSYEQYF
TRBV28	TRBJ2-7	.	.	TGTGCCACCCGAGCGTTTTACGAGCAGTACTTC	CATRAFYEQYF
TRBV9	TRBJ1-2	.	.	TGTGCCAGCAGCCCACCGACAGGTTATGGCTACACCTTC	CASSPPTGYGYTF
TRBV5-5	TRBJ1-1	.	.	TGTGCCAGCAGCTTGAGTCCGGGAATGAACACTGAAGCTTTCTTT	CASSLSPGMNTEAFF
TRBV7-6	TRBJ1-2	.	.	TGTGCCAGCAGCTTAGCATACAGAGCGGGTGGCTACACCTTC	CASSLAYRAGGYTF
TRBV2	TRBJ1-2	.	.	TGTGCCAGCATGGTACAGGGACATGGCTACACCTTC	CASMVQGHGYTF
TRBV7-8	TRBJ1-1	.	.	TGTGCCAGCAGCTTAGACAGGTACACTGAAGCTTTCTTT	CASSLDRYTEAFF
TRBV19	TRBJ1-5	.	.	TGTGCCAGTAGTATGCCCGGAGACAATCAGCCCCAGCATTTT	CASSMPGDNQPQHF
TRBV9	TRBJ1-4	.	TRBD1	TGTGCCAGCAGCCTCGGGACAGGTGAAAAACTGTTTTTT	CASSLGTGEKLFF
TRBV9	TRBJ1-1	.	.	TGTGCCAGCAGCGTCACAGGAGTGAACACTGAAGCTTTCTTT	CASSVTGVNTEAFF
TRBV6-5	TRBJ2-1	few	TRBD2	TGTGCCAGCAGTTACGGTTCTAGCGGGAAGTATGAGCAGTTCTTC	CASSYGSSGKYEQFF
TRBV9	TRBJ2-7	.	.	TGTGCCAGCAGCGTAGCTGGACACTCCTACGAGCAGTACTTC	CASSVAGHSYEQYF
TRBV27	TRBJ2-7	.	.	TGTGCCAGCAGTTTATCTCCGGGACACAGCTACGAGCAGTACTTC	CASSLSPGHSYEQYF
TRBV21-1	TRBJ1-1	.	.	TGTGCCAGCAGCAAAAGCGCGACGTGGGTCCCCACTGAAGCTTTCTTT	CASSKSATWVPTEAFF
TRBV18	TRBJ2-7	.	.	TGTGCCAGCTCACCGTCTGACGAGCAGTACTTC	CASSPSDEQYF
TRBV11-2	TRBJ2-5	.	TRBD1	TGTGCCAGCAGCTTAGAGGACAGGGCGCAAGAGACCCAGTACTTC	CASSLEDRAQETQYF
TRBV7-2	TRBJ1-5	once	.	TGTGCCAGCAGCTTAGCGGATTGGGGGGAAAATCAGCCCCAGCATTTT	CASSLADWGENQPQHF
TRBV29-1	TRBJ1-2	.	.	TGCAGCGTTTTACAGGGTGACGGCTACACCTTC	CSVLQGDGYTF
TRBV7-9	TRBJ1-2	.	.	TGTGCCAGCAGCTTGTGGACGAGGGGGGGAGGCTACACCTTC	CASSLWTRGGGYTF
TRBV30	TRBJ2-2	.	TRBD2	TGTGCCTGGACCCAACCCCGGGGGGGGGACACCGGGGAGCTGTTTTTT	CAWTQPRGGDTGELFF
TRBV9	TRBJ2-1	.	TRBD2	TGTGCCAGCAGCGTAGACGAGGGAGGGTTTTCTTTTTATGAGCAGTTCTTC	CASSVDEGGFSFYEQFF
TRBV2	TRBJ1-2	.	.	TGTGCCAGAGACCCGACAGCCCAAAACAACTATGGCTACACCTTC	CARDPTAQNNYGYTF
TRBV6-1	TRBJ2-1	.	.	TGTGCCAGCAGTGAAGCGCGGTACGGGGTTTACTACAATGAGCAGTTCTTC	CASSEARYGVYYNEQFF
TRBV19	TRBJ1-1	.	TRBD1	TGTGCCAGCAGGTGGACAGGGAACACTGAAGCTTTCTTT	CASRWTGNTEAFF
TRBV19	TRBJ2-1	.	TRBD2	TGTGCCACCCAGACTAGCGGGGGATACAATGAGCAGTTCTTC	CATQTSGGYNEQFF
TRBV6-5	TRBJ2-1	.	.	TGTGCCAGCAGTTACCCCAGGACAGGGAGGGGGTTCTTC	CASSYPRTGRGFF
TRBV6-6	TRBJ2-1	.	.	TGTGCCAGCAGTTACCCGCCAGACAATGAGCAGTTCTTC	CASSYPPDNEQFF
TRBV29-1	TRBJ1-1	once	.	TGCAGCGTCGGACGGGGGAACACTGAAGCTTTCTTT	CSVGRGNTEAFF
TRBV7-8	TRBJ1-4	.	.	TGTGCCAGCAGCTTAGAACAGGGATATGAAAAACTGTTTTTT	CASSLEQGYEKLFF
TRBV15	TRBJ1-2	.	TRBD1	TGTGCCACCAGCAGAAGCAGGGACAGAAGAACCTATGGCTACACCTTC	CATSRSRDRRTYGYTF
TRBV30	TRBJ1-1	.	.	TGTGCCGGGGTCAGGGGTAGCTCTGAAGCTTTCTTT	CAGVRGSSEAFF
TRBV19	TRBJ2-7	few	TRBD1	TGTGCCAGTAGTAGAGACAGGGCCTCCTACGAGCAGTACTTC	CASSRDRASYEQYF
TRBV5-1	TRBJ2-1	.	.	TGCGCCAGCAGCCATCCGACGAGTCAGGGTTACAATGAGCAGTTCTTC	CASSHPTSQGYNEQFF
TRBV7-9	TRBJ2-7	.	TRBD1	TGTGCCAGCAGCCTGGGGGACAGGGGAATCTACGAGCAGTACTTC	CASSLGDRGIYEQYF
TRBV2	TRBJ2-5	.	TRBD2	TGTGCCAACCTAGCGGGGGAAGGGGAGACCCAGTACTTC	CANLAGEGETQYF
TRBV7-7	TRBJ1-1	.	.	TGTGCTAGCAGCCCCCGAGAGAACACTGAAGCTTTCTTT	CASSPRENTEAFF
TRBV19	TRBJ2-1	.	TRBD2	TGTGCCAGTAGTCCTGGACTAGCGGGACCCTACAATGAGCAGTTCTTC	CASSPGLAGPYNEQFF
TRBV27	TRBJ2-7	.	TRBD2	TGTGCCAGCAGTTTAATTACTAGCGGGAGAAGATACGAGCAGTACTTC	CASSLITSGRRYEQYF
TRBV5-5	TRBJ2-6	.	TRBD1	TGTGCCAGCAGCTTGGGGGGGACAGTCTTTGTAGGGGCCAACGTCCTGACTTTC	CASSLGGTVFVGANVLTF
TRBV5-1	TRBJ1-3	.	.	TGCGCCAGCAGCTTGGAGGGCCAGGGGACCGGAAACACCATATATTTT	CASSLEGQGTGNTIYF
TRBV29-1	TRBJ2-5	.	TRBD2	TGCAGCGTTGAAAAACTGACTAGCGGGGGGGTTGCAGAGACCCAGTACTTC	CSVEKLTSGGVAETQYF
TRBV5-4	TRBJ1-6	.	TRBD1	TGTGCCAGCAGCCAGGGGACAGGGAGGAATAATTCACCCCTCCACTTT	CASSQGTGRNNSPLHF
TRBV7-9	TRBJ2-7	once	TRBD1	TGTGCCAGCAGCTTAGAGTGGACAGGGGGCAAAGAGTACTTC	CASSLEWTGGKEYF
TRBV5-5	TRBJ2-4	.	.	TGTGCCAGCAGCCGCCGGGATCAAAACATTCAGTACTTC	CASSRRDQNIQYF
TRBV6-6	TRBJ2-7	few	.	TGTGCCAGCAGTTTCCCGGGGAAGACGGCATACGAGCAGTACTTC	CASSFPGKTAYEQYF
TRBV9	TRBJ2-3	.	TRBD2	TGTGCCAGCAGCCCGGGACTAGCGGGAACAGATACGCAGTATTTT	CASSPGLAGTDTQYF
TRBV9	TRBJ2-1	.	.	TGTGCCAGCAGCGAGGGACTTTCCCTCGGGGATGAGCAGTTCTTC	CASSEGLSLGDEQFF
TRBV27	TRBJ2-1	.	.	TGTGCCAGCCTTGGAGTGGGTTCCTACAATGAGCAGTTCTTC	CASLGVGSYNEQFF
TRBV6-1	TRBJ2-5	.	TRBD1	TGTGCCACCAAACGGGACAGGGGGCAAGAGACCCAGTACTTC	CATKRDRGQETQYF
TRBV5-4	TRBJ2-1	.	TRBD2	TGTGCCAGCAGCTTGGGGCTAGCGGATGCCTCCTACAATGAGCAGTTCTTC	CASSLGLADASYNEQFF
TRBV6-5	TRBJ2-2	.	.	TGTGCCAGCAGGGCACGGACACAGGGTGGGGAGCTGTTTTTT	CASRARTQGGELFF
TRBV27	TRBJ1-2	.	.	TGTGCCAGCAGTTCTAACAATCTTGGACAGCCGGGTCGCAATGGCTACACCTTC	CASSSNNLGQPGRNGYTF
TRBV7-9	TRBJ2-4	.	.	TGTGCCAGCAGCGTCGACCTAGGCGAGGCCAAAAACATTCAGTACTTC	CASSVDLGEAKNIQYF